The TCR beta chain under discussion was sequenced for a study of T cell changes during pregnancy in multiple sclerosis. TCRdb keeps only in-frame clones here, not all; method: immunoSEQ multiplex PCR. Here the sample spans 100,000 to 150,000 clones, 90% to 95% being singletons. This CDR3 is 15 amino acids long. Trimming at V came to 3 bases and at J to 6 bases, leaving 7 bases not matched to a gene. CDR1 is KGHSH and CDR2 is LQKENI in the germline V gene. The source is a female donor with multiple sclerosis, enrolled in a pregnancy study. V usage is TRBV18 and J usage is TRBJ2-1; TRBD2 matches at 8 bases. This specimen was peripheral blood, taken before pregnancy. CDR3 residues: CASSPGGAGGNEQFF. The DNA of the CDR3 is TGTGCCAGCTCACCGGGCGGGGCGGGAGGCAATGAGCAGTTCTTC.